This TCR beta chain was recorded in a study of CD8 T cells in cerebrospinal fluid in Alzheimer's disease. Measured by frequency, this clonotype is medium-sized. TCRdb re-called the 10x single-cell sequencing reads and gives one entry per CDR3 protein, without DNA. Recorded for this sample: a few hundred distinct CDR3 sequences. No participant had an acute infectious disease, and all were physically fit. The length of the CDR3 is 14 residues. In germline, CDR1 is MDHEN, CDR2 SYDVKM. Sequencing used cerebrospinal fluid. This TCR came from a human donor in good health. V is TRBV28 and J is TRBJ1-4; checking the TCRdb D call of TRBD1 is not possible without DNA. The chain's CDR3 is CASSSGTVKEKLFF.